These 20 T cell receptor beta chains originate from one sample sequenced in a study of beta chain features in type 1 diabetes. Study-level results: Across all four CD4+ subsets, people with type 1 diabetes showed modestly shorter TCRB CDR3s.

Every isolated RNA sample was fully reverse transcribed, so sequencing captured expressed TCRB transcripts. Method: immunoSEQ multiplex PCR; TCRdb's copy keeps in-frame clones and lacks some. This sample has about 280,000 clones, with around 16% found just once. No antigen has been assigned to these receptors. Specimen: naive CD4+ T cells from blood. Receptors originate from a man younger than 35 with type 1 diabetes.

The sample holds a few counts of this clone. The CDR3 DNA is TGCGCCAGCAGCCTGACACGTCAAACCACTGAAGCTTTCTTT. Amino acids: CASSLTRQTTEAFF. The V and J genes are TRBV5-1 and TRBJ1-1; D remains unclear. Germline lookup yields CDR1 SGHRS and CDR2 YFSETQ. V was clipped by 4 bases and J by 4 bases, with 14 bases between them. CDR3 length: 14 residues. Using reference TRBV5-1 and TRBJ1-1 for the parts outside the CDR3, the full variable domain is KAGVTQTPRYLIKTRGQQVTLSCSPISGHRSVSWYQQTPGQGLQFLFEYFSETQRNKGNFPGRFSGRQFSNSRSEMNVSTLELGDSALYLCASSLTRQTTEAFFGQGTRLTVV.

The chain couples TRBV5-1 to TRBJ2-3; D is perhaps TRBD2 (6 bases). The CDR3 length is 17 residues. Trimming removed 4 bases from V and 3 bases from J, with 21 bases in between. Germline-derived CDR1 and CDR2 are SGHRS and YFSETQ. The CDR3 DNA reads TGCGCCAGCAGCGCCACGCGGGGAAGTATGGGAACAGATACGCAGTATTTT. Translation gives CASSATRGSMGTDTQYF.

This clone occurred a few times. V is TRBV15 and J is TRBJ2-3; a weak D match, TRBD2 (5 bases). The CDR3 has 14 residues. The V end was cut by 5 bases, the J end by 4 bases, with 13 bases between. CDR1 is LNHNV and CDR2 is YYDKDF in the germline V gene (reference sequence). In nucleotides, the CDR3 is TGTGCCACCAGCGGTAGACTGGGAGCAGATACGCAGTATTTT. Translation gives CATSGRLGADTQYF.

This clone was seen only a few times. The CDR3 reads CASSLGAGQGADTQYF. CDR3 coding DNA: TGTGCCAGCAGCTTAGGAGCGGGACAGGGTGCAGATACGCAGTATTTT. The chain is built from TRBV13 and TRBJ2-3, with 9 bases matching TRBD1. There are 16 residues in the CDR3. V gave up 0 bases and J gave up 4 bases; unmatched junction bases: 5. Germline V lookup: CDR1 PRHDT, CDR2 FYEKMQ (reference sequence).

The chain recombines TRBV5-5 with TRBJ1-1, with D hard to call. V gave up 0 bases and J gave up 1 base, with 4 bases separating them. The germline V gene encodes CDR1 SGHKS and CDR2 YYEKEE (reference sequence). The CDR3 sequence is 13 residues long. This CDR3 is CASSLDRNTEAFF. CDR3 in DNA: TGTGCCAGCAGCTTGGACAGGAACACTGAAGCTTTCTTT. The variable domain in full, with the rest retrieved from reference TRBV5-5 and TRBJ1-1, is DAGVTQSPTHLIKTRGQQVTLRCSPISGHKSVSWYQQVLGQGPQFIFQYYEKEERGRGNFPDRFSARQFPNYSSELNVNALLLGDSALYLCASSLDRNTEAFFGQGTRLTVV.

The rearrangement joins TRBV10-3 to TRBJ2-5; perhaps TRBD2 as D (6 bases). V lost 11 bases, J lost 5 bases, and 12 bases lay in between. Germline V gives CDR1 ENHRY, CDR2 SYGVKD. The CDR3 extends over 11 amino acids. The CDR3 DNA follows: TGTGCCTCTCGGGGGTTGGAGACCCAGTACTTC. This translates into CASRGLETQYF.

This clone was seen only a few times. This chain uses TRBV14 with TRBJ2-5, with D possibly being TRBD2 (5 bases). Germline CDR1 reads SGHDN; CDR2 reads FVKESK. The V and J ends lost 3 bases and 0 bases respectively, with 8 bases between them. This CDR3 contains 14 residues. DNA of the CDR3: TGTGCCAGCAGCCAGTTGCGGGACCAAGAGACCCAGTACTTC. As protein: CASSQLRDQETQYF.

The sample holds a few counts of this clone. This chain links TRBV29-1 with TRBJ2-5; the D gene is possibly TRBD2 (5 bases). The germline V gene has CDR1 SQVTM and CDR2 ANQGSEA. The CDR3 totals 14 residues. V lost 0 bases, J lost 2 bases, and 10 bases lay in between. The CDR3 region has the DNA TGCAGCGTTGAAGATACCGGGGTACAAGAGACCCAGTACTTC. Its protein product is CSVEDTGVQETQYF. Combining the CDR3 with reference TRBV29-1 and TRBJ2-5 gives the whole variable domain SAVISQKPSRDICQRGTSLTIQCQVDSQVTMMFWYRQQPGQSLTLIATANQGSEATYESGFVIDKFPISRPNLTFSTLTVSNMSPEDSSIYLCSVEDTGVQETQYFGPGTRLLVL.

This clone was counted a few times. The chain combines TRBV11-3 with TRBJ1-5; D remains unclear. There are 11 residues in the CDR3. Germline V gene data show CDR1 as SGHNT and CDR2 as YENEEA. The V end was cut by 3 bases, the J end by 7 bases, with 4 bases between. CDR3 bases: TGTGCCAGCAGCTTCCAACAGCCCCAGCATTTT. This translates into CASSFQQPQHF. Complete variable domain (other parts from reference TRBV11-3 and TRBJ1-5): EAGVVQSPRYKIIEKKQPVAFWCNPISGHNTLYWYLQNLGQGPELLIRYENEEAVDDSQLPKDRFSAERLKGVDSTLKIQPAELGDSAVYLCASSFQQPQHFGDGTRLSIL.

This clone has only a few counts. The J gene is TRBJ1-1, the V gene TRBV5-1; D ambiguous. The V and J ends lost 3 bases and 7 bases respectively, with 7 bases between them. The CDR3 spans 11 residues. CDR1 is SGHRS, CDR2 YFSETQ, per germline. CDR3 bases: TGCGCCAGCAGCTCCGTCGGTGAAGCTTTCTTT. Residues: CASSSVGEAFF. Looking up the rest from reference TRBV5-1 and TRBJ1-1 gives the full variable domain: KAGVTQTPRYLIKTRGQQVTLSCSPISGHRSVSWYQQTPGQGLQFLFEYFSETQRNKGNFPGRFSGRQFSNSRSEMNVSTLELGDSALYLCASSSVGEAFFGQGTRLTVV.

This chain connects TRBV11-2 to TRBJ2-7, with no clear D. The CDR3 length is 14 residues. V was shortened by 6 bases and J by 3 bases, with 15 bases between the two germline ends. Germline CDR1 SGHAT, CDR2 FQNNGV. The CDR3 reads CASSLVSTGYEQYF. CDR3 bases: TGTGCCAGCAGTCTAGTGAGCACTGGCTACGAGCAGTACTTC.

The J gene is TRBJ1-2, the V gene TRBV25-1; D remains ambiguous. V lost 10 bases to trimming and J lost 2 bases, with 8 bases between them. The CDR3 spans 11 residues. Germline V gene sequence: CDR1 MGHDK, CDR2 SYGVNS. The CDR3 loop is CATRGNYGYTF. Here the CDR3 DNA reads TGTGCCACCCGAGGAAACTATGGCTACACCTTC.

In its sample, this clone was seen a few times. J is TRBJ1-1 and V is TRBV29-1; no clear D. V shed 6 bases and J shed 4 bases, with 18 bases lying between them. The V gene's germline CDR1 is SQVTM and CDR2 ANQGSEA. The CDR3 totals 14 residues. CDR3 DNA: TGCAGCGTATCCTGGACCGGGGTGGGCACTGAAGCTTTCTTT. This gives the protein CSVSWTGVGTEAFF. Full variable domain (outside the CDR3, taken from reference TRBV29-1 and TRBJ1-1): SAVISQKPSRDICQRGTSLTIQCQVDSQVTMMFWYRQQPGQSLTLIATANQGSEATYESGFVIDKFPISRPNLTFSTLTVSNMSPEDSSIYLCSVSWTGVGTEAFFGQGTRLTVV.

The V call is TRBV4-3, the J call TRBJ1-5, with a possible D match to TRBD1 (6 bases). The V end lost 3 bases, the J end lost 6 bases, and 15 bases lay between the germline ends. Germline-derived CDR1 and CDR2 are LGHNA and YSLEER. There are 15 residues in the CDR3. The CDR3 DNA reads TGCGCCAGCAGCCAGGCCCTGGGGGCGGCTCAGCCCCAGCATTTT. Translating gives CASSQALGAAQPQHF.

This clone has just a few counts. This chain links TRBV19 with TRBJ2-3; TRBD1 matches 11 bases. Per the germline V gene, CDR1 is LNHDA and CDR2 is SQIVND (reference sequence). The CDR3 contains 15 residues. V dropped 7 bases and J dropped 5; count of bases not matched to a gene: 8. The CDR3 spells CASTGGGQGEDTQYF. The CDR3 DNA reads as TGTGCCAGTACCGGTGGGGGACAGGGGGAAGATACGCAGTATTTT.

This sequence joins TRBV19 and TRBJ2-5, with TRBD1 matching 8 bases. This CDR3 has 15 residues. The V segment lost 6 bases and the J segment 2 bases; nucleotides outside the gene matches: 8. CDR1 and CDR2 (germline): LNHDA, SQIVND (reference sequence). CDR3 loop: CASSLRRDRQETQYF. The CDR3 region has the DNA TGTGCCAGTAGCCTTAGGCGGGACAGGCAAGAGACCCAGTACTTC.

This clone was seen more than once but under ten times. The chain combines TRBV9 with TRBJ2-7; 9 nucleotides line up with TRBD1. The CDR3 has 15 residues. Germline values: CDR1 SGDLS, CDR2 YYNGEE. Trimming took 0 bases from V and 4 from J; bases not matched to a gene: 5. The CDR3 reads CASSVGDREFYEQYF. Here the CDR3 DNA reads TGTGCCAGCAGCGTAGGGGACAGGGAATTTTACGAGCAGTACTTC. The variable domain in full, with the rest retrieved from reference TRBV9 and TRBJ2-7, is DSGVTQTPKHLITATGQRVTLRCSPRSGDLSVYWYQQSLDQGLQFLIQYYNGEERAKGNILERFSAQQFPDLHSELNLSSLELGDSALYFCASSVGDREFYEQYFGPGTRLTVT.

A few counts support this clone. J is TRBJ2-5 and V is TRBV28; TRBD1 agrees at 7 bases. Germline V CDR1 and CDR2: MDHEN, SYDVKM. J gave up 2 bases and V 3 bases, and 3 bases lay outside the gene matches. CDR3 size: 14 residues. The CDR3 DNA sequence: TGTGCCAGCAGTTTGACAGGGCGACAAGAGACCCAGTACTTC. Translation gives CASSLTGRQETQYF.

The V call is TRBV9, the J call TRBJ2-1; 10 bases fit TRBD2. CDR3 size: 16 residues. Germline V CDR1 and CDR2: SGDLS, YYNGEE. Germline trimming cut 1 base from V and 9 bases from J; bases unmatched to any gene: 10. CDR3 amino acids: CASSVFSAGGRREQFF. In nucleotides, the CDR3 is TGTGCCAGCAGCGTATTCTCAGCGGGGGGGCGACGTGAGCAGTTCTTC.

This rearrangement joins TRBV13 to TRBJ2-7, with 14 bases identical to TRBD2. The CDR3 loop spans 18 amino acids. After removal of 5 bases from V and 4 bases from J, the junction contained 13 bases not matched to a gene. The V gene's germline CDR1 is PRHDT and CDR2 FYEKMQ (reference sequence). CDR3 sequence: CASSRTLRLAGGPYEQYF. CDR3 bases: TGTGCCAGCAGCCGGACCCTTAGACTAGCGGGAGGGCCTTACGAGCAGTACTTC.